Below are 26 T cell receptor beta chains sequenced from a single sample in a study of identical twins. Using its own MiXCR run on the 5' RACE reads, TCRdb lists one record per CDR3 protein. The sample consists of 500,000 or so distinct CDR3 sequences, 13% to 15% of them appearing once. These sequences were also reported in another study, on yellow fever vaccine responses in identical twins.

Sequencing was done on a sample of CD4+ T cells sorted from blood. The receptors derive from a woman younger than 35 in good health.

This chain uses TRBV29-1 with TRBJ2-5, with 11 bases lining up with TRBD1. CDR1 is SQVTM and CDR2 is ANQGSEA in the germline V gene. The length of the CDR3 is 15 residues. Losses at the gene ends were 3 bases for V and 6 bases for J; bases not matched to a gene: 9. The CDR3, as DNA: TGCAGCGTTGAGATCGGACAGGGGGCGGGGAAGACCCAGTACTTC. It specifies CSVEIGQGAGKTQYF. Together with reference TRBV29-1 and TRBJ2-5, the CDR3 gives the full variable domain: SAVISQKPSRDICQRGTSLTIQCQVDSQVTMMFWYRQQPGQSLTLIATANQGSEATYESGFVIDKFPISRPNLTFSTLTVSNMSPEDSSIYLCSVEIGQGAGKTQYFGPGTRLLVL.

This clonotype was seen at least ten times. The V and J genes are TRBV12-3 or TRBV12-4 and TRBJ1-2; 8 nucleotides line up with TRBD1. V shed 4 bases, J shed 3 bases, and the junction held 13 bases outside the gene matches. CDR3 length equals 17 residues. CDR3 nucleotides: TGTGCCAGCAGTTCCCGGGACAGGAGGCCTCTGGACTATGGCTACACCTTC. Protein: CASSSRDRRPLDYGYTF.

This clonotype has a handful of counts. The chain is built from TRBV5-1 and TRBJ2-2; 13 positions agree with TRBD2. CDR3 length: 21 residues. The junction had 13 bases not matched to a gene; V was cut back by 1 base and J by 1 base. The germline V gene encodes CDR1 SGHRS and CDR2 YFSETQ. This CDR3 reads CASSLSHKTSGGTWNTGELFF. The CDR3 DNA follows: TGCGCCAGCAGCTTGTCCCACAAGACTAGCGGGGGGACCTGGAACACCGGGGAGCTGTTTTTT.

This clonotype was recorded at least ten times. CDR3: CASSSGDRVGTEAFF. Written as DNA, the CDR3 is TGTGCCAGCAGTTCCGGTGACAGGGTGGGCACTGAAGCTTTCTTT. This chain connects TRBV28 to TRBJ1-1, with TRBD1 identical over 7 bases. The CDR3 has 15 residues. The germline V gene encodes CDR1 MDHEN and CDR2 SYDVKM. V lost 4 bases to trimming and J lost 4 bases; unmatched junction nucleotides: 9.

The gene calls are TRBV20-1 and TRBJ1-3; D uncertain. The germline V gene encodes CDR1 DFQATT and CDR2 SNEGSKA (reference sequence). This CDR3 spans 14 amino acids. V was trimmed by 3 bases and J by 0 bases, leaving 9 bases between them. The CDR3 spells CSARMRPSGNTIYF. The CDR3 nucleotides read TGCAGTGCTAGGATGCGTCCCTCTGGAAACACCATATATTTT.

This clonotype occurred a few times. The chain employs TRBV6-2 or TRBV6-3 and TRBJ2-2, with 7 bases matching TRBD1. CDR1 MNHEY and CDR2 SVGEGT come from the germline V gene. This CDR3 comprises 17 residues. The CDR3 loop reads CDSSRGLRHKNTGELFF. CDR3 nucleotides: TGTGACTCGTCGAGGGGGCTCCGACACAAGAACACCGGGGAGCTGTTTTTT.

The genes are TRBV6-2 or TRBV6-3 and TRBJ2-5; D remains unclear. Germline CDR1 is MNHEY and CDR2 is SVGEGT. CDR3 length: 14 residues. V was clipped by 4 bases and J by 3 bases, with 12 bases between them. CDR3: CASSSAGIEETQYF. CDR3 coding DNA: TGTGCCAGCAGTTCTGCCGGAATAGAAGAGACCCAGTACTTC.

V gene TRBV12-3 or TRBV12-4 combines with J gene TRBJ2-2, with TRBD2 matching over 9 bases. V lost 7 bases and J lost 2; bases outside the gene matches: 8. The CDR3 extends over 16 amino acids. The CDR3 is CASTRIAGVNTGELFF. DNA of the CDR3: TGTGCCAGCACCCGCATAGCGGGAGTCAACACCGGGGAGCTGTTTTTT.

This chain uses TRBV19 with TRBJ1-6; TRBD1 might be the D (5 bases). This CDR3 is 14 amino acids long. Germline lookup yields CDR1 LNHDA and CDR2 SQIVND (reference sequence). The ends were cut back, 3 bases at V and 9 bases at J, with 12 bases in the middle. The CDR3 DNA reads TGTGCCAGTAGTATCGAGGGGCTCAGTTCACCCCTCCACTTT. Translation gives CASSIEGLSSPLHF.

The genes are TRBV4-2 and TRBJ1-5; D unresolved. Germline V gives CDR1 LGHNA, CDR2 YNFKEQ. This CDR3 is built from 15 residues. The V gene lost 0 bases and the J gene lost 3 bases, with 9 bases spanning the gap. CDR3 sequence reads: CASSQDGGNNQPQHF. For the CDR3, the DNA is TGTGCCAGCAGCCAAGACGGCGGTAACAATCAGCCCCAGCATTTT.

This clonotype was detected a few times. The J gene is TRBJ1-6, the V gene TRBV12-3 or TRBV12-4; no firm D call. Trimming took 5 bases from V and 5 from J, leaving 13 bases between them. The CDR3 sequence is 15 residues long. The CDR3 sequence: CASSPRGGDNSPLHF. In nucleotides, the CDR3 is TGTGCCAGCAGTCCACGGGGTGGAGATAATTCACCCCTCCACTTT.

The V call is TRBV2, the J call TRBJ1-5, with D possibly being TRBD1 (5 bases). Germline loops: CDR1 SNHLY, CDR2 FYNNEI. Trimming removed 6 bases at V and 8 bases at J, with 17 bases between. The CDR3 contains 14 residues. The CDR3 spells CASRKDGGWEPQHF. The CDR3 DNA reads TGTGCCAGCAGAAAAGACGGGGGTTGGGAGCCCCAGCATTTT.

This chain joins TRBV19 and TRBJ2-1, with D possibly matching TRBD1 (6 bases). This CDR3 region has 17 residues. The germline CDR1 and CDR2 sequences are LNHDA and SQIVND (reference sequence). The V end was cut by 6 bases, the J end by 6 bases, with 24 bases between. The DNA for the CDR3 is TGTGCCAGTAGCCTACAGGGAACCAGAGGGACGTCCAATGAGCAGTTCTTC. This codes for CASSLQGTRGTSNEQFF.

The chain employs TRBV27 and TRBJ2-1, with a weak D call TRBD2 (6 bases). Trimming removed 4 bases at V and 14 bases at J, with 12 bases between. The CDR3 is 11 amino acids. Germline loops: CDR1 MNHEY, CDR2 SMNVEV (reference sequence). CDR3 protein: CASSSKGGKFF. The CDR3 DNA reads TGTGCCAGCAGTTCCAAGGGAGGAAAGTTCTTC.

The V call is TRBV29-1, the J call TRBJ2-3; D may be TRBD2 (6 bases). Germline CDR1 reads SQVTM; CDR2 reads ANQGSEA. With 8 bases removed from V and 1 base from J, the gap between germline ends came to 22 bases. The CDR3 is 16 residues long. CDR3 bases: TGCAGCATTCCCTGGCGGGGACCCTTGGGCACAGATACGCAGTATTTT. Amino acids: CSIPWRGPLGTDTQYF.

The chain employs TRBV6-2 or TRBV6-3 and TRBJ2-5; D might be TRBD1 (5 bases). V lost 5 bases and J 4 bases, leaving 8 bases between the germline ends. CDR1 is MNHEY, CDR2 SVGEGT, per germline. The CDR3 runs to 12 residues. The CDR3 reads CASSKGVETQYF. DNA for the CDR3: TGTGCCAGCAGTAAAGGGGTAGAGACCCAGTACTTC.

The chain uses TRBV5-1 and TRBJ2-3, with D hard to call. CDR1 and CDR2 (germline): SGHRS, YFSETQ. The CDR3 has 13 amino acids. The V and J ends lost 2 bases and 6 bases respectively, with 10 bases between them. CDR3 sequence reads: CASSFPAVDTQYF. The CDR3 DNA sequence: TGCGCCAGCAGCTTCCCGGCCGTTGATACGCAGTATTTT.

This clonotype was seen more than once but under ten times. This sequence joins TRBV7-9 and TRBJ2-3; a possible D gene is TRBD2 (6 bases). Germline V lookup: CDR1 SEHNR, CDR2 FQNEAQ (reference sequence). V was clipped by 5 bases and J by 0 bases, with 12 bases between them. The CDR3 is 15 residues long. DNA for the CDR3: TGTGCCAGCAGCCCAACTAGCCGAAGCACAGATACGCAGTATTTT. Translated, it gives CASSPTSRSTDTQYF.

In its sample, this clonotype was seen a few times. The V and J genes are TRBV29-1 and TRBJ1-2; 8 bases agree with TRBD1. The CDR3 has 14 residues. In germline, CDR1 is SQVTM, CDR2 ANQGSEA. Trimming removed 6 bases from V and 6 bases from J; junction bases left unmatched: 12. Here the CDR3 DNA reads TGCAGCGTGATAGGACAGGGAAGTTTTAATGGCTACACCTTC. Amino acids: CSVIGQGSFNGYTF.

Points on this clonotype: It may be a read error: a sequence one base away is much more abundant. Given the absence of the conserved phenylalanine or tryptophan at the CDR3 end, a read error is likely. This chain uses TRBV6-6 with TRBJ2-3, with 8 bases that match TRBD2. Unmatched junction bases numbered 5, after V lost 6 bases and J lost 6 bases. Germline V gene sequence: CDR1 MNHNY, CDR2 SVGAGI (reference sequence). The CDR3 is made up of 13 amino acids. The CDR3 sequence: CASRIAGKDTQYL. The CDR3 DNA reads TGTGCCAGCAGGATAGCGGGGAAGGATACGCAGTATCTT.

V usage is TRBV5-5 and J usage is TRBJ1-5; D is undetermined. Deletions cut 5 bases from V and 0 bases from J, with 12 bases between. CDR1 is SGHKS, CDR2 YYEKEE, per germline (reference sequence). This CDR3 region has 15 residues. CDR3 coding DNA: TGTGCCAGCAGACTGTCGGACTATAGCAATCAGCCCCAGCATTTT. It yields the protein CASRLSDYSNQPQHF.

This clonotype has only a few counts. The gene calls are TRBV12-3 or TRBV12-4 and TRBJ1-2; no firm D call. V was trimmed by 5 bases and J by 0 bases, leaving 19 bases between them. CDR3 size: 17 residues. This CDR3 is CASSPQTPPDPNYGYTF. In DNA form, the CDR3 reads TGTGCCAGCAGTCCCCAGACCCCACCTGATCCTAACTATGGCTACACCTTC.

The chain employs TRBV5-1 and TRBJ2-7; 10 nucleotides align to TRBD1. V was clipped by 6 bases and J by 2 bases; unmatched bases: 14. Germline CDR1 and CDR2: SGHRS and YFSETQ. The CDR3 loop spans 17 amino acids. CDR3 sequence: CASNKQTGGSIPYEQYF. The CDR3 DNA reads TGCGCCAGCAACAAACAGACAGGGGGCTCTATTCCCTACGAGCAGTACTTC.

This clonotype came up a few times. The chain recombines TRBV7-9 with TRBJ2-2; D may be TRBD2 (5 bases). V was trimmed by 8 bases and J by 4 bases, leaving 11 bases between them. CDR3 size: 13 residues. The germline gives CDR1 SEHNR, CDR2 FQNEAQ (reference sequence). CDR3 sequence reads: CASQTEATGELFF. CDR3 in DNA: TGTGCCAGCCAGACGGAGGCCACCGGGGAGCTGTTTTTT.

This clonotype came up many times. V and J are TRBV15 and TRBJ1-1; weak D call: TRBD1 (6 bases). The germline CDR1 and CDR2 sequences are LNHNV and YYDKDF (reference sequence). Deletions cut 2 bases from V and 3 bases from J, with 7 bases between. The CDR3 length is 13 residues. CDR3 protein: CATSRQGYTEAFF. In nucleotides, the CDR3 is TGTGCCACCAGCAGACAGGGGTACACTGAAGCTTTCTTT.

This clonotype was seen more than once but under ten times. The chain couples TRBV7-2 to TRBJ2-1; 7 positions agree with TRBD1. The junction had 8 bases not matched to a gene; V was cut back by 0 bases and J by 9 bases. This CDR3 spans 15 amino acids. Germline lookup yields CDR1 SGHTA and CDR2 FQGNSA. The CDR3 loop reads CASSLAGTVIFEQFF. The DNA for the CDR3 is TGTGCCAGCAGCTTAGCCGGGACAGTTATCTTTGAGCAGTTCTTC. Variable domain in full (rest from reference TRBV7-2 and TRBJ2-1): GAGVSQSPSNKVTEKGKDVELRCDPISGHTALYWYRQSLGQGLEFLIYFQGNSAPDKSGLPSDRFSAERTGGSVSTLTIQRTQQEDSAVYLCASSLAGTVIFEQFFGPGTRLTVL.